The clone carrying this TCR beta chain was detected once. Donation came from healthy HIV-negative adults that had no recent acute infections or vaccinations. The data are from a study of shared clonotypes between healthy human individuals. The CDR3 is 14 residues long. Germline-derived CDR1 and CDR2 are SGDLS and YYNGEE. The V and J ends lost 1 base and 0 bases respectively, with 5 bases between them. Measured with immunoSEQ multiplex PCR; TCRdb has only the in-frame clones, and not every one. Of about 480,000 clones listed, over 60% are singletons. This TCR was sampled from a woman aged 35 to 49 in good health. Some clones in this sample may be carry-over from other donors' samples. J is TRBJ1-3 and V is TRBV9; D gene uncertain. Sequenced sample: PBMCs. CDR3 in amino acids: CASSVQSSGNTIYF. The DNA for the CDR3 is TGTGCCAGCAGCGTACAGAGCTCTGGAAACACCATATATTTT.